This TCR beta chain derives from a study of shared clonotypes between healthy human individuals (dated by TCRdb to about 2020). Study-level background: Two women and a few men aged 18 to 49 years were included in the cohort. Per donor, three plates each were used for CD4 naive and CD4 memory, two for CD8 naive, and one for CD8 memory. The study deeply sequenced blood TCR repertoires of five healthy adults to estimate repertoire size and the extent of clonotype sharing between individuals. To increase sequencing depth and limit assay-specific biases, different laboratories used diverse techniques to prepare libraries and sequence TCR repertoires. Each donor's leukapheresis produced roughly between roughly 0.85 and 9.5 billion PBMCs.

Overall results and qualifications from the work: Based on pairwise subsampling, the degree of clonotype sharing among donors was expected to be affected by sequencing depth. Roughly 5% of naive CD4, 3% to 4% of naive CD8, 2.3% of memory CD4, and 0.35% to 0.5% of memory CD8 clonotypes were shared across a few donors. Because the study included only a small number of donors, the genetic and exposure-history diversity represented was limited. Only blood was sampled, and tissue TCR repertoires likely differ from those in blood. Even with the large sequencing depth, rarefaction of the sorted-subset datasets indicated that sequencing was incomplete. Naive subsets generally had larger estimated clonotype richness than memory subsets did. Compared with non-shared clonotypes, clonotypes shared by all four sorted-subset donors had higher generation probabilities.

The CDR3 contains 14 residues, cysteine and phenylalanine counted. Only the CDR3 region is kept as DNA, spanning 42 bases read in frame from base 1. Compared with germline, V lacks 5 bases and J lacks 7 bases; bases without a gene match: 7. The germline V gene (reference sequence) yields MNHNY for CDR1 and SVGAGI for CDR2. CD8 naive samples were CD45RO-negative cells positively selected for CCR7, giving a CD45RA+CCR7+ population that excluded TemRA cells. Healthy HIV-negative adults with no recently reported acute infections or vaccinations were included as donors. Every donor was a Caucasian adult residing in Nashville, Tennessee, USA. Blood was obtained by leukapheresis, after which PBMCs were separated by Ficoll-Histopaque density gradient centrifugation and cryopreserved in liquid nitrogen vapor phase. Analytical flow cytometry was used to check the purity and quantity of each magnetically sorted T cell population. From each sorted fraction, genomic DNA was isolated and quantified by UV absorbance on a Nanodrop 2000c.

In its sample, this clone was seen a few times. Its antigen remains unidentified. No per-base quality is available; no much larger clone lies one base away. Using the deep immunoSEQ assay, multiplex PCR amplified TCR CDR3 regions from genomic DNA. Extracted genomic DNA from each cell subset was spread evenly across all wells of several immunoSEQ 96-well plates, with each plate serving as a replicate. For sorted subsets, about 200 ng genomic DNA, equal to 30,000 or so T cell genomes, was loaded into each replicate PCR. Purified libraries were quantified with a Qubit 3.0 fluorometer, sized on a Bioanalyzer 2100, and re-quantified with the KAPA Library Quantification kit. Every immunoSEQ 96-well plate was sequenced on a dedicated single-read 150-cycle Illumina NextSeq 550 flow cell. The authors' pipeline ran thus. Because only junctional sequences without quality scores were contained in the immunoSEQ output, filtering matching that applied to full-length reads could not be performed. Sequences were annotated with PyIR, a Python wrapper for IgBLAST v1.9, and V/J genes and CDR3 were assigned using IMGT germline references. Any read was removed if the V/J assignment was weak (E-value above 1e-6), the CDR3 was missing, or the read contained stop codons, out-of-frame junctions, or ambiguous translated residues. V3J clonotypes were defined as sequences sharing an identical inferred V gene, J gene, and CDR3 amino acid sequence. Percentage overlap between repertoires was calculated by dividing the number of shared unique clonotypes by the size of the smaller repertoire. Richness of each repertoire was evaluated using RTK rarefaction, the Chao1 estimator, and Recon v2.1 estimates of unobserved clonotypes. Generation probabilities were computed with OLGA for all TCRbeta clonotypes obtained by the gDNA method from several donors. As stored in TCRdb, this immuneACCESS dataset retains in-frame rearrangements with V and J assigned. A fraction of the clones does not appear; measured against another copy, unresolved V genes explain less than half of the discrepancy, and the remainder lacks a known reason. V and J calls and clone size are as listed in that table; D and trimming were resolved from the DNA. The sample table records 550,000 to 600,000 clones; 95% to 98% of these occur just once. Approximately 0.33% of the sample is held by the ten biggest clonotypes.

The TCR originated in a man in his thirties or forties in good health. Sequenced input: naive CD8+ T cells sorted from blood. The intended sense of this specimen's cell subset or site label: CD45RA+CCR7+. The chain is assembled from TRBV6-6 and TRBJ1-5; the junction holds 8 bases that match TRBD1. The CDR3 protein is CASSLGTGQQPQHF. The sequenced DNA: TGTGCCAGCAGTCTTGGGACAGGTCAACAGCCCCAGCATTTT.